These T cell receptor beta chains were read from a single sample in a study of molecular identifiers for immune sequencing clone quantification. TCRdb fed the PCR reads into MiXCR, producing one record per CDR3 protein. The sample shows around 94,000 distinct CDR3 sequences, 30% to 45% of them seen only once. Sequenced sample: naive CD8+ T cells from blood, with Jurkat cell RNA spiked in. These receptors all stem from a human donor in good health. Some libraries in this study had Jurkat cell RNA spiked in. CDR3s include the opening cysteine and the closing phenylalanine or tryptophan. A D gene is named only where the DNA matches it firmly. Only part of the rows carry a size: once, few, many, or a class if the clone is expanded.

TRBJ2-7,TRBD2,TRBV13,.,CASSSPLGRESYEQYF,TGTGCCAGCAGTTCGCCTCTCGGGAGGGAATCCTACGAGCAGTACTTC
TRBJ2-6,TRBD1,TRBV14,many,CASSQGGQGPSGANVLTF,TGTGCCAGCAGCCAAGGGGGACAGGGCCCCTCTGGGGCCAACGTCCTGACTTTC
TRBJ1-1,.,TRBV20-1,few,CSARPQGTEAFF,TGCAGTGCTAGGCCGCAGGGAACTGAAGCTTTCTTT
TRBJ2-3,TRBD2,TRBV6-5,few,CASSLAGPTDTQYF,TGTGCCAGCAGTTTAGCGGGGCCCACAGATACGCAGTATTTT
TRBJ2-7,.,TRBV11-2,few,CASSLGAGTGYEQYF,TGTGCCAGCAGCTTAGGGGCGGGCACCGGCTACGAGCAGTACTTC
TRBJ1-4,.,TRBV9,few,CASSVEGNEKLFF,TGTGCCAGCAGCGTAGAGGGAAATGAAAAACTGTTTTTT
TRBJ1-1,.,TRBV19,few,CASTPGWVRGEAFF,TGTGCCAGTACTCCGGGTTGGGTTAGGGGTGAAGCTTTCTTT
TRBJ2-7,.,TRBV21-1,.,CASSERGSGSHSCHYEQYF,TGTGCCAGCAGCGAAAGGGGCAGCGGGAGCCATTCATGCCACTACGAGCAGTACTTC
TRBJ1-1,TRBD1,TRBV6-6,.,CASSYNRGNTEAFF,TGTGCCAGCAGTTACAACAGGGGGAACACTGAAGCTTTCTTT
TRBJ2-1,.,TRBV6-6,few,CASRSGDEQFF,TGTGCCAGCAGGTCGGGTGATGAGCAGTTCTTC
TRBJ2-3,.,TRBV15,many,CATSRAFTDTQYF,TGTGCCACCAGCAGAGCCTTCACAGATACGCAGTATTTT
TRBJ2-3,.,TRBV20-1,.,CSAGIRDEPRGTQYF,TGCAGTGCTGGCATAAGGGACGAGCCTAGAGGGACGCAGTATTTT
TRBJ2-7,.,TRBV12-3/TRBV12-4,many,CASSLAPGGLDEQYF,TGTGCCAGCAGTTTAGCGCCCGGAGGGCTGGACGAGCAGTACTTC
TRBJ2-7,.,TRBV6-2/TRBV6-3,.,CASSYPTRHFTSYEQYF,TGTGCCAGCAGCTACCCCACTCGCCACTTTACCTCCTACGAGCAGTACTTC
TRBJ2-7,.,TRBV5-1,few,CASSLVPRNSYEQYF,TGCGCCAGCAGCTTAGTTCCCCGGAACTCCTACGAGCAGTACTTC
TRBJ2-7,.,TRBV11-1,.,CASSGRGSEPYF,TGTGCCAGCAGCGGCAGGGGTAGTGAGCCGTACTTC
TRBJ2-6,TRBD1,TRBV2,.,CASDAGTGIFGANVLAF,TGTGCCAGCGATGCCGGGACAGGGATTTTCGGGGCCAACGTCCTGGCTTTC
TRBJ2-7,TRBD2,TRBV10-3,.,CAISEALAVYEQYF,TGTGCCATCAGTGAGGCGCTAGCGGTCTACGAGCAGTACTTC
TRBJ2-5,.,TRBV28,.,CATKPGTEPLLYQETQYF,TGTGCCACCAAGCCGGGGACTGAGCCTCTTCTGTACCAAGAGACCCAGTACTTC
TRBJ2-2,.,TRBV21-1,few,CASSKRQPTGELFF,TGTGCCAGCAGCAAACGTCAGCCCACCGGGGAGCTGTTTTTT
TRBJ1-6,.,TRBV9,few,CASSVEQPNSPLHF,TGTGCCAGCAGCGTAGAACAGCCGAATTCACCCCTCCACTTT
TRBJ2-3,TRBD2,TRBV5-1,many,CASSPLSGRGGDTQYF,TGCGCCAGCAGCCCCCTGAGCGGGAGAGGTGGCGATACGCAGTATTTT
TRBJ2-3,.,TRBV7-9,.,CASSLPAGPDTQYF,TGTGCCAGCAGCCTCCCGGCTGGGCCAGATACGCAGTATTTT
TRBJ2-4,TRBD1,TRBV28,.,CASSPRTGLKWDIQYF,TGTGCCAGCAGTCCTCGGACAGGGCTAAAATGGGACATTCAGTACTTC
TRBJ2-5,TRBD1,TRBV6-6,.,CASSYSGQGLQETQYF,TGTGCCAGCAGTTACTCCGGACAGGGGCTGCAAGAGACCCAGTACTTC
TRBJ2-3,TRBD2,TRBV6-5,.,CASRLGTSEDTQYF,TGTGCCAGCAGACTAGGGACTAGCGAAGATACGCAGTATTTT
TRBJ1-1,.,TRBV20-1,.,CSARDWQGNTEAFF,TGCAGTGCTAGAGATTGGCAGGGGAACACTGAAGCTTTCTTT
TRBJ2-2,TRBD1,TRBV3-1,few,CASSQDRDSRTGELFF,TGTGCCAGCAGCCAAGACCGGGACAGTCGGACCGGGGAGCTGTTTTTT
TRBJ1-5,.,TRBV6-2/TRBV6-3,.,CASSYRTGASRPQHF,TGTGCCAGCAGTTACAGGACCGGCGCCTCGAGGCCCCAGCATTTT
TRBJ1-4,.,TRBV4-3,.,CASSQTQGTNEKQFF,TGCGCCAGCAGTCAAACCCAGGGAACAAATGAAAAACAGTTTTTT
TRBJ2-7,TRBD1,TRBV5-4,.,CASSFGRGPNEQYF,TGTGCCAGCAGCTTCGGCAGGGGGCCCAACGAGCAGTACTTC
TRBJ2-1,.,TRBV6-2/TRBV6-3,few,CASMWGDSYNEQFF,TGTGCCAGCATGTGGGGGGACTCCTACAATGAGCAGTTCTTC
TRBJ2-5,TRBD2,TRBV14,few,CASSQVGGSDQYF,TGTGCCAGCAGCCAAGTAGGCGGGAGCGACCAGTACTTC
TRBJ2-7,.,TRBV13,few,CASSARGLREAEQYF,TGTGCCAGCAGCGCCAGGGGGCTCCGGGAGGCCGAGCAGTACTTC
TRBJ2-7,.,TRBV20-1,few,CSARDSESYEQYF,TGCAGTGCTAGAGATAGCGAATCCTACGAGCAGTACTTC
TRBJ2-5,.,TRBV4-1,few,CASSQVPLGGRRETQYF,TGCGCCAGCAGCCAAGTCCCGCTGGGGGGGCGTCGAGAGACCCAGTACTTC
TRBJ2-7,.,TRBV19,.,CASSGNLYEQYF,TGTGCCAGTAGTGGAAACCTCTACGAGCAGTACTTC
TRBJ2-7,.,TRBV20-1,many,CSARDLLQGREQYF,TGCAGTGCTAGAGACCTACTTCAAGGTCGAGAGCAGTACTTC
TRBJ1-2,.,TRBV12-3/TRBV12-4,.,CASSLRGDGLYGYTF,TGTGCCAGCAGTTTAAGGGGAGACGGACTCTATGGCTACACCTTC
TRBJ2-7,.,TRBV9,.,CANSSTGNEQYF,TGTGCCAACAGCTCGACAGGTAACGAGCAGTACTTC